These 21 T cell receptor beta chains came from one sample sequenced in a study of blood T cell repertoires in COVID-19 (dated by TCRdb to the early 2020s). The library was made by the immunoSEQ multiplex PCR assay. TCRdb took over this immuneACCESS table, retaining in-frame rearrangements with V and J assigned. Such tables are incomplete; in checked studies, under half of the missing clones stem from an unresolved V gene, and the remainder is unexplained. Recorded for this sample are nearly 200,000 clones; about 80% of them occurred a single time. The top ten constitute around 7% of the sample. Sequencing was carried out using PBMCs or T cells enriched from blood (not recorded which). The receptors originated from a man aged 35-49 years who had recovered from COVID-19.

The J gene is TRBJ1-2, the V gene TRBV18; weak D call: TRBD1 (6 bases). V shed 4 bases and J shed 4 bases, with 16 bases lying between them. The CDR3 totals 15 residues. Germline lookup yields CDR1 KGHSH and CDR2 LQKENI. The CDR3 reads CASSRSAGGRYGYTF. The CDR3 DNA is TGTGCCAGCTCACGATCGGCGGGGGGCCGCTATGGCTACACCTTC.

V and J are TRBV24-1 and TRBJ1-5; the match to TRBD1 covers 7 bases. Germline V gene sequence: CDR1 KGHDR, CDR2 SFDVKD. The V and J ends lost 3 bases and 5 bases, in that order; junction bases with no gene match: 3. The CDR3 totals 14 residues. CDR3 bases: TGTGCCACCAGTGATCGGGACAGTTATCAGCCCCAGCATTTT. It is translated as CATSDRDSYQPQHF.

This chain links TRBV4-3 with TRBJ1-3; D is ambiguous. CDR3 length: 13 amino acids. Between the trimmed V and J ends, which lost 0 bases and 4 bases, there was a span of 4 bases. Germline-derived CDR1 and CDR2 are LGHNA and YSLEER. The CDR3 reads CASSQEQGNTIYF. The CDR3 coding sequence is TGCGCCAGCAGCCAAGAGCAGGGAAACACCATATATTTT.

V usage is TRBV10-3 and J usage is TRBJ2-3; TRBD2 aligns across 12 bases. Trimming removed 3 bases from V and 0 bases from J; junction bases left unmatched: 4. CDR1 is ENHRY and CDR2 is SYGVKD in the germline V gene. The length of the CDR3 is 17 residues. CDR3 DNA: TGTGCCATCAGTGAACCGACTAGCGGGGGAAGCACAGATACGCAGTATTTT. This codes for CAISEPTSGGSTDTQYF.

The chain employs TRBV5-8 and TRBJ2-1; 7 positions agree with TRBD2. The V and J ends lost 4 bases and 7 bases, in that order; junction bases with no gene match: 8. The CDR3 contains 14 residues. Germline V CDR1 and CDR2: SGHTS, YDEGEE. The chain's CDR3 is CASSHWTRTNEQFF. CDR3 bases: TGTGCCAGCAGCCACTGGACTAGGACGAATGAGCAGTTCTTC.

The V and J genes are TRBV15 and TRBJ1-1; no clear D gene. Germline assignment: CDR1 LNHNV and CDR2 YYDKDF (reference sequence). This CDR3 contains 13 residues. V was shortened by 0 bases and J by 3 bases, with 5 bases between the two germline ends. The CDR3 reads CATSRDLHTEAFF. CDR3 nucleotides: TGTGCCACCAGCAGAGATCTCCACACTGAAGCTTTCTTT.

J is TRBJ2-7 and V is TRBV28; 8 bases map to TRBD2. Germline V gives CDR1 MDHEN, CDR2 SYDVKM. The CDR3 loop spans 15 amino acids. Germline trimming cut 0 bases from V and 1 base from J; bases unmatched to any gene: 2. CDR3 protein: CASSLWLAGSYEQYF. The CDR3 DNA follows: TGTGCCAGCAGTTTATGGCTAGCGGGTTCCTACGAGCAGTACTTC.

The genes are TRBV5-5 and TRBJ1-2; TRBD1 is a possible D gene (5 bases). Germline values: CDR1 SGHKS, CDR2 YYEKEE (reference sequence). CDR3 length: 14 amino acids. V lost 3 bases, J lost 6 bases, and 15 bases lay in between. CDR3 sequence (DNA): TGTGCCAGCAGCTCACCCCAGCAGACAGATGGCTACACCTTC. It yields the protein CASSSPQQTDGYTF.

The chain is built from TRBV30 and TRBJ1-5; 7 bases are a match to TRBD1. V dropped 0 bases and J dropped 3; count of bases not matched to a gene: 2. From germline, CDR1 is GTSNPN and CDR2 SVGIG (reference sequence). This CDR3 has 14 residues. The CDR3 region is CAWSVTGFNQPQHF. CDR3 nucleotide sequence: TGTGCCTGGAGTGTGACAGGGTTCAATCAGCCCCAGCATTTT.

The chain recombines TRBV27 with TRBJ1-2, with a possible D match to TRBD1 (5 bases). CDR3 length equals 14 residues. V lost 6 bases to trimming and J lost 8 bases, with 19 bases between them. Germline assignment: CDR1 MNHEY and CDR2 SMNVEV (reference sequence). The CDR3: CASRPGGAVGGYTF. The CDR3 DNA reads as TGTGCCAGCAGACCGGGCGGGGCCGTCGGGGGCTACACCTTC.

The V call is TRBV3-1 (or the pseudogene TRBV3-2), the J call TRBJ1-1; TRBD1 matches 8 bases. The CDR3 is 14 residues long. Germline CDR1 reads LGHDT; CDR2 reads YNNKEL (reference sequence). J lost 0 bases, V lost 3 bases, and 0 bases had no gene match. CDR3 coding DNA: TGTGCCAGCAGCCACAGGGGGCTGAACACTGAAGCTTTCTTT. Protein: CASSHRGLNTEAFF.

Only one count was recorded for this clone. The chain's CDR3 is CASSATTGENQPQHF. In nucleotides, the CDR3 is TGTGCCAGCAGCGCAACGACAGGGGAAAATCAGCCCCAGCATTTT. This chain joins TRBV11-2 and TRBJ1-5, with 8 bases that match TRBD1. V was clipped by 5 bases and J by 4 bases; unmatched bases: 7. This CDR3 has 15 amino acids. The germline V gene encodes CDR1 SGHAT and CDR2 FQNNGV. The full variable domain, its missing parts supplied by reference TRBV11-2 and TRBJ1-5, is EAGVAQSPRYKIIEKRQSVAFWCNPISGHATLYWYQQILGQGPKLLIQFQNNGVVDDSQLPKDRFSAERLKGVDSTLKIQPAKLEDSAVYLCASSATTGENQPQHFGDGTRLSIL.

The table lists this clone with a few counts. DNA for the CDR3: TGTGCCAGCAGAACGGAGCGGGGACAGGGCTACAATGAGCAGTTCTTC. It encodes CASRTERGQGYNEQFF. The gene calls are TRBV11-2 and TRBJ2-1, with 9 bases that match TRBD1. Trimming removed 6 bases from V and 3 bases from J; junction bases left unmatched: 9. CDR3 length equals 16 residues. The V gene's germline CDR1 is SGHAT and CDR2 FQNNGV.

This chain joins TRBV5-1 and TRBJ1-1; the D is unclear. The CDR3 covers 16 residues. Per the germline V gene, CDR1 is SGHRS and CDR2 is YFSETQ. V dropped 0 bases and J dropped 5 bases, with 17 bases sitting between them. The CDR3 coding sequence is TGCGCCAGCAGCTTGGAACTCGCACCCTGGTGGACTGAAGCTTTCTTT. Amino acid sequence: CASSLELAPWWTEAFF.

The rearrangement uses TRBV4-2 and TRBJ2-3; TRBD1 matches at 10 bases. Germline V gene lookup returns CDR1 LGHNA and CDR2 YNFKEQ. The CDR3 is 15 amino acids. V shed 4 bases and J 2 bases; nucleotides not matched to a gene: 3. In DNA, the CDR3 is TGTGCCAGCAGCCGAGGGACAGGGGCCACAGATACGCAGTATTTT. Its translation is CASSRGTGATDTQYF.

The rearrangement joins TRBV2 to TRBJ1-4; D gene uncertain. V lost 5 bases and J lost 4, with 11 bases in between. Germline values: CDR1 SNHLY, CDR2 FYNNEI. The CDR3 loop spans 14 amino acids. CDR3 coding DNA: TGTGCCAGCAGTCGAGGCGGGTTTAATGAAAAACTGTTTTTT. This encodes CASSRGGFNEKLFF.

CDR3 region: CASSQDLGVTEAFF. For the CDR3, the DNA is TGCGCCAGCAGCCAAGATCTAGGGGTCACTGAAGCTTTCTTT. This chain uses TRBV4-1 with TRBJ1-1, with D possibly TRBD1 on 5 matching bases. The V gene's germline CDR1 is MGHRA and CDR2 YSYEKL. There are 14 residues in the CDR3. The V end lost 0 bases, the J end lost 4 bases, and 9 bases lay between the germline ends.

The chain couples TRBV5-1 to TRBJ1-1; 7 bases line up with TRBD1. Germline V gene data show CDR1 as SGHRS and CDR2 as YFSETQ. With 0 bases clipped from V and 0 bases from J, the junction kept 11 bases outside the gene matches. CDR3 length: 18 residues. In DNA, the CDR3 is TGCGCCAGCAGCTTGGGAAGGGGGCTCGACGAGCTGAACACTGAAGCTTTCTTT. Residues: CASSLGRGLDELNTEAFF.

This chain's CDR3 is CASSSEVGQGTIYGYTF. CDR3 sequence (DNA): TGTGCCAGCAGCTCAGAAGTGGGACAGGGGACTATCTATGGCTACACCTTC. The chain carries TRBV7-8 and TRBJ1-2, with 10 bases fitting TRBD1. The germline gives CDR1 SGHVS, CDR2 FQNEAQ. V trimming: 4 bases; J trimming: 4 bases; junction bases outside the gene matches: 12. The CDR3 consists of 17 residues. The full variable domain, with the rest looked up from reference TRBV7-8 and TRBJ1-2, is GAGVSQSPRYKVAKRGQDVALRCDPISGHVSLFWYQQALGQGPEFLTYFQNEAQLDKSGLPSDRFFAERPEGSVSTLKIQRTQQEDSAVYLCASSSEVGQGTIYGYTFGSGTRLTVV.

The chain has TRBV19 and TRBJ2-1, with 11 bases that match TRBD1. The trim removed 5 bases at V and 6 bases at J, leaving 9 bases unmatched. Germline CDR1 LNHDA, CDR2 SQIVND (reference sequence). This CDR3 has 16 residues. The CDR3 reads CASSPRGQGAGNEQFF. The CDR3, as DNA: TGTGCCAGTAGTCCCCGCGGACAGGGGGCTGGCAATGAGCAGTTCTTC.

The chain employs TRBV9 and TRBJ2-1, with TRBD1 matching 10 bases. Germline CDR1 reads SGDLS; CDR2 reads YYNGEE. This CDR3 is 16 amino acids long. The trim removed 3 bases at V and 1 base at J, leaving 4 bases unmatched. The CDR3 is CASSAAGQGSYNEQFF. The CDR3 DNA reads TGTGCCAGCAGCGCAGCGGGACAGGGGTCCTACAATGAGCAGTTCTTC.